Detailed here is one T cell receptor (beta chain). A Seattle source enrolled patients during active infection and followed them longitudinally. Libraries were prepared by immunoSEQ multiplex PCR; TCRdb keeps only in-frame clonotypes and omits some of them. This sample yields roughly 500,000 clones, of which roughly nine tenths are seen a single time; 0.75% to 0.9% belongs to the top ten. The sample belongs to a study of blood T cell repertoires in COVID-19. Background on the study: From the United States, Italy and Spain came samples of acute and convalescent COVID-19. Sources were T cells, B-cell-depleted T cells, or PBMCs; the material itself was cDNA or gDNA.

The CDR3 extends over 16 amino acids. Germline V lookup: CDR1 SGHDT, CDR2 YYEEEE. Between the trimmed V and J ends, which lost 3 bases and 0 bases, there was a span of 14 bases. This clonotype was obtained from a man younger than 30 with COVID-19, enrolled during active disease. The chain links TRBV5-6 to TRBJ2-3; TRBD2 might be the D (6 bases). The sequencing sample was made of peripheral blood. CDR3 amino acids: CASSWGVAASTDTQYF. The DNA of the CDR3 is TGTGCCAGCAGCTGGGGGGTAGCGGCTAGCACAGATACGCAGTATTTT.